This T cell receptor beta chain derives from a study of T-cell memory formation after mild COVID-19. Study as a whole: TCR clusters largely stayed donor specific. Points from the study as a whole: Pre-infection memory held some responding clones, suggesting pre-existing cross-reactive T cells responded.

Employing constant-segment primers, 5'RACE generated TCR alpha and TCR beta cDNA libraries bearing sample barcodes and UMIs. Via MiXCR, TCRdb re-called the 5' RACE reads, giving one row per CDR3 protein. Of 40,000 to 55,000 distinct CDR3 sequences detected, 6% to 8% appear once; the ten largest clones hold roughly 1.4%. Concerning this clonotype: The target antigen is unknown.

This CDR3 is 15 amino acids long. CDR1 is LGHNA and CDR2 is YSLEER in the germline V gene. The ends lost 4 bases at V and 2 bases at J; junction bases unmatched: 5. The receptor was derived from a man between 18 and 29 years old who had mild COVID-19 (a few samples of this study predate the infection). Cell type and time point are not known. Input material: PBMCs or a T cell subset sorted from them (not recorded which). The gene calls are TRBV4-3 and TRBJ2-7; TRBD1 agrees at 10 bases. The CDR3 DNA follows: TGCGCCAGCAGCCTGGGGACAGGGGTGACCTACGAGCAGTACTTC. This sequence encodes CASSLGTGVTYEQYF.